Listed below are T cell receptor beta chains from one sample, sequenced in a study of shared clonotypes between healthy human individuals. Repertoires were generated with immunoSEQ multiplex PCR, while TCRdb's copy carries only in-frame clones and drops some. Of some 500,000 clones in the sample, 90% to 97% are singletons; the top ten hold approximately 0.06%. Specimen: naive CD4+ T cells sorted from blood. These TCRs come from a woman in her twenties or thirties in good health. Both conserved end residues are part of each CDR3. Each record gives: V gene, CDR3 length, J gene, CDR3 protein.

TRBV2	14	TRBJ2-1	CASGGTSGDNEQFF
TRBV7-8	16	TRBJ2-7	CASSLGRATYTYEQYF
TRBV18	15	TRBJ2-3	CASSPASGSTDTQYF
TRBV14	18	TRBJ2-2	CASSPRGWSGANTGELFF
TRBV14	15	TRBJ2-7	CASSQGIAQSYEQYF
TRBV2	16	TRBJ2-7	CASSVSRDKSTYEQYF
TRBV28	16	TRBJ1-5	CASSSTDRWSNQPQHF
TRBV6-6	11	TRBJ2-5	CASRREETQYF
TRBV7-9	14	TRBJ2-1	CASSFTPQNNEQFF
TRBV6-6	15	TRBJ2-7	CASSYSTGTPYEQYF
TRBV7-7	13	TRBJ2-2	CASSLHRSGELFF
TRBV10-3	16	TRBJ2-7	CAISAQLAGVSYEQYF
TRBV2	15	TRBJ2-1	CASKRTGTGYNEQFF
TRBV5-6	15	TRBJ1-5	CASTQGGGRFQPQHF
TRBV5-1	14	TRBJ1-2	CASSSDGTNYGYTF
TRBV28	17	TRBJ2-1	CASSFIGGLSSYNEQFF
TRBV11-2	14	TRBJ1-2	CASSSSVANYGYTF
TRBV18	15	TRBJ2-5	CASSPRDVLQETQYF
TRBV7-9	11	TRBJ2-5	CASSLGKEQYF
TRBV5-1	15	TRBJ1-2	CASSLGQTNNYGYTF
TRBV28	15	TRBJ2-3	CASSSRGAGRDTQYF
TRBV7-9	13	TRBJ2-2	CASSFINTGELFF
TRBV5-5	13	TRBJ2-7	CASSRQGFYEQYF
TRBV5-6	14	TRBJ1-2	CASSRGQVNYGYTF
TRBV5-8	14	TRBJ1-1	CASSTSLGAVQAFF